These 21 T cell receptor beta chains share one sample of origin, sequenced in a study of blood T cell repertoires in COVID-19. Assay used: immunoSEQ multiplex PCR; TCRdb lists only in-frame clones, some missing. The table records under 300,000 clones, approximately 89% of them present only once. Specimen: peripheral blood. The receptors stem from a woman in her forties who had recovered from COVID-19.

The gene calls are TRBV5-5 and TRBJ2-7, with 8 nucleotides matching TRBD2. V lost 7 bases, J lost 7 bases, and 7 bases stayed unmatched. Germline V gene lookup returns CDR1 SGHKS and CDR2 YYEKEE (reference sequence). This CDR3 is built from 12 residues. CDR3 nucleotides: TGTGCCAGCGGCCTTTTAGCGGGGGAGCAGTACGTC. Protein: CASGLLAGEQYV.

The V call is TRBV5-4, the J call TRBJ1-2; D possibly corresponds to TRBD1 (6 bases). Between the trimmed V and J ends, which lost 3 bases and 6 bases, there was a span of 12 bases. The germline gives CDR1 SGHNT, CDR2 YYREEE (reference sequence). This CDR3 region has 13 residues. CDR3 DNA sequence: TGTGCCAGCAGCTACAGGGAGGGGGATGGCTACACCTTC. Translation gives CASSYREGDGYTF. The variable domain in full, completed from reference TRBV5-4 and TRBJ1-2, reads ETGVTQSPTHLIKTRGQQVTLRCSSQSGHNTVSWYQQALGQGPQFIFQYYREEENGRGNFPPRFSGLQFPNYSSELNVNALELDDSALYLCASSYREGDGYTFGSGTRLTVV.

The chain uses TRBV29-1 and TRBJ1-2; TRBD1 is a possible D gene (5 bases). From germline, CDR1 is SQVTM and CDR2 ANQGSEA. CDR3 length: 12 residues. V was shortened by 7 bases and J by 1 base, with 10 bases between the two germline ends. The CDR3 DNA reads TGCAGCGATACGGGACTTAACTATGGCTACACCTTC. Translated: CSDTGLNYGYTF.

This clone was detected once. The chain uses TRBV15 and TRBJ2-2, with D possibly being TRBD2 (6 bases). The V gene's germline CDR1 is LNHNV and CDR2 YYDKDF (reference sequence). The CDR3 covers 17 residues. Deletions cut 4 bases from V and 0 bases from J, with 15 bases between. The chain's CDR3 is CATSTSRSSANTGELFF. DNA for the CDR3: TGTGCCACCAGCACAAGTCGGTCTAGCGCGAACACCGGGGAGCTGTTTTTT. Supplemented by reference TRBV15 and TRBJ2-2, the full variable domain reads DAMVIQNPRYQVTQFGKPVTLSCSQTLNHNVMYWYQQKSSQAPKLLFHYYDKDFNNEADTPDNFQSRRPNTSFCFLDIRSPGLGDTAMYLCATSTSRSSANTGELFFGEGSRLTVL.

The chain joins TRBV7-2 to TRBJ2-1; TRBD2 matches at 9 bases. This CDR3 is built from 15 residues. CDR1 and CDR2 from the germline V gene are SGHTA and FQGNSA. Trimming took 5 bases from V and 5 from J; bases not matched to a gene: 7. CDR3 nucleotides: TGTGCCAGCAGCCGGGGACTAGCACAGAACAATGAGCAGTTCTTC. As protein: CASSRGLAQNNEQFF.

The rearrangement links TRBV4-1 to TRBJ2-5; tentatively, D is TRBD2 (5 bases). The germline V and J ends were trimmed by 7 bases and 1 base, with 13 bases remaining between them. There are 14 residues in the CDR3. CDR1 is MGHRA, CDR2 YSYEKL, per germline. CDR3 bases: TGCGCCAGCATCCTACGTGGAGGCCAAGAGACCCAGTACTTC. Translated: CASILRGGQETQYF.

V and J are TRBV19 and TRBJ2-3, with a tentative D call TRBD1 (5 bases). The CDR3 length is 15 residues. The germline V gene encodes CDR1 LNHDA and CDR2 SQIVND (reference sequence). V dropped 3 bases and J dropped 6 bases, with 16 bases sitting between them. The CDR3 DNA is TGTGCCAGTAGTATCTGTCAGGGATTGTGCGATACGCAGTATTTT. Its protein product is CASSICQGLCDTQYF.

The V call is TRBV28, the J call TRBJ2-3, with 8 bases fitting TRBD2. The CDR3 loop spans 15 amino acids. Germline CDR1 is MDHEN and CDR2 is SYDVKM. J was trimmed by 0 bases and V by 11 bases; bases with no gene match: 10. The CDR3 sequence is CAAGPLAGSTDTQYF. CDR3 DNA: TGTGCCGCCGGACCTCTAGCGGGTAGCACAGATACGCAGTATTTT. The whole variable domain, remainder taken from reference TRBV28 and TRBJ2-3, is DVKVTQSSRYLVKRTGEKVFLECVQDMDHENMFWYRQDPGLGLRLIYFSYDVKMKEKGDIPEGYSVSREKKERFSLILESASTNQTSMYLCAAGPLAGSTDTQYFGPGTRLTVL.

The gene calls are TRBV7-6 and TRBJ2-1; the match to TRBD2 covers 7 bases. Per the germline V gene, CDR1 is SGHVS and CDR2 is FNYEAQ. The CDR3 length is 15 residues. J gave up 8 bases and V 0 bases, and 7 bases lay outside the gene matches. CDR3 amino acids: CASSLAGGGVHEQFF. CDR3 bases: TGTGCCAGCAGCTTAGCAGGCGGGGGTGTGCATGAGCAGTTCTTC. Filled out from reference TRBV7-6 and TRBJ2-1, the complete variable domain reads GAGVSQSPRYKVTKRGQDVALRCDPISGHVSLYWYRQALGQGPEFLTYFNYEAQQDKSGLPNDRFSAERPEGSISTLTIQRTEQRDSAMYRCASSLAGGGVHEQFFGPGTRLTVL.

The chain is built from TRBV5-1 and TRBJ1-3, with TRBD1 matching 9 bases. The junction had 8 bases not matched to a gene; V was cut back by 5 bases and J by 8 bases. Germline V gene lookup returns CDR1 SGHRS and CDR2 YFSETQ. The CDR3 extends over 14 amino acids. Written as DNA, the CDR3 is TGCGCCAGCAGTTTCGGACAGGGGAAAGACACCATATATTTT. It codes for CASSFGQGKDTIYF. The full variable domain, rest sourced from reference TRBV5-1 and TRBJ1-3, is KAGVTQTPRYLIKTRGQQVTLSCSPISGHRSVSWYQQTPGQGLQFLFEYFSETQRNKGNFPGRFSGRQFSNSRSEMNVSTLELGDSALYLCASSFGQGKDTIYFGEGSWLTVV.

V is TRBV11-2 and J is TRBJ2-1; perhaps TRBD2 as D (5 bases). The V gene's germline CDR1 is SGHAT and CDR2 FQNNGV. The CDR3 has 18 amino acids. V lost 4 bases, J lost 0 bases, and 19 bases lay in between. CDR3 region: CASSSRGRGSDSYNEQFF. Written as DNA, the CDR3 is TGTGCCAGCAGCTCACGCGGCAGAGGTAGCGACTCCTACAATGAGCAGTTCTTC.

This clone was counted between two and nine times. The chain is built from TRBV6-5 and TRBJ1-6; a possible D gene is TRBD1 (5 bases). The germline V gene encodes CDR1 MNHEY and CDR2 SVGAGI. Trimming cost V 5 bases and J 9 bases, with 17 bases left between them. This CDR3 is built from 15 residues. CDR3 sequence: CASSRGEDLGSPLHF. Written as DNA, the CDR3 is TGTGCCAGCAGTAGAGGGGAGGACCTTGGTTCACCCCTCCACTTT.

The chain is built from TRBV20-1 and TRBJ1-1; D possibly corresponds to TRBD1 (6 bases). The CDR3 has 11 residues. Germline V gives CDR1 DFQATT, CDR2 SNEGSKA (reference sequence). The CDR3 DNA reads TGCAAAGACCCTTTTCAGGGGACAGCTTTCTTT. Translating gives CKDPFQGTAFF.

This clone has just a few counts. The V gene is TRBV4-1, the J gene TRBJ2-7; 9 positions match TRBD1. CDR1 is MGHRA and CDR2 is YSYEKL in the germline V gene. There are 14 residues in the CDR3. The trim removed 4 bases at V and 3 bases at J, leaving 4 bases unmatched. CDR3 sequence reads: CASSPNRGHYEQYF. CDR3 sequence (DNA): TGCGCCAGCAGCCCCAACAGGGGGCACTACGAGCAGTACTTC.

V and J are TRBV4-1 and TRBJ2-5; a possible D gene is TRBD2 (7 bases). The CDR3 length is 14 residues. Trimming took 6 bases from V and 5 from J, leaving 16 bases between them. CDR1 and CDR2 (germline): MGHRA, YSYEKL. The CDR3 here is CASRETGGRETQYF. The CDR3 coding sequence is TGCGCCAGCAGGGAAACGGGGGGCCGGGAGACCCAGTACTTC.

The chain has TRBV6-2 or TRBV6-3 and TRBJ2-7; 8 bases agree with TRBD2. Germline V gives CDR1 MNHEY, CDR2 SVGEGT. The CDR3 runs to 11 residues. With V trimmed by 5 bases and J by 7 bases, 1 base remained unmatched. CDR3 sequence (DNA): TGTGCCAGCAGTATAGCGGGAGAGCAGTACGTC. Its translation: CASSIAGEQYV.

The CDR3, as DNA: TGTGCCACCAGCCAACAAAACCAGGGGGCTAGCGGGAGGGCCGGCCACAATGAGCAGTTCTTC. The encoded protein is CATSQQNQGASGRAGHNEQFF. The chain couples TRBV24-1 to TRBJ2-1; TRBD2 aligns across 12 bases. Trimming took 7 bases from V and 5 from J; bases not matched to a gene: 23. CDR1 is KGHDR, CDR2 SFDVKD, per germline. This CDR3 is built from 21 residues.

The rearrangement links TRBV5-4 to TRBJ2-1; D not resolved. V shed 2 bases and J shed 3 bases, with 6 bases lying between them. Looked up from germline, CDR1 is SGHNT and CDR2 is YYREEE (reference sequence). The CDR3 loop spans 13 amino acids. CDR3 sequence (DNA): TGTGCCAGCAGCTTCCCAAACTACAATGAGCAGTTCTTC. Translation gives CASSFPNYNEQFF.

The CDR3 DNA follows: TGTGCCAGCAGTGGAGACAGGGGCCCCTACGAGCAGTACTTC. Protein sequence: CASSGDRGPYEQYF. V and J are TRBV2 and TRBJ2-7; 8 bases align to TRBD1. Germline V gene data show CDR1 as SNHLY and CDR2 as FYNNEI. The trim removed 4 bases at V and 2 bases at J, leaving 4 bases unmatched. The CDR3 has 14 residues.

V and J are TRBV10-3 and TRBJ1-6, with D unresolved. This CDR3 is built from 14 residues. Germline V gene sequence: CDR1 ENHRY, CDR2 SYGVKD. CDR3 protein: CASRTNTENSPLHF. The CDR3 DNA reads as TGTGCTAGTAGGACTAACACGGAGAATTCACCCCTCCACTTT.

The rearrangement joins TRBV7-9 to TRBJ2-1; D possibly corresponds to TRBD2 (6 bases). Trimming left V 2 bases short and J 2 bases short, with 16 bases between. The CDR3 length is 17 residues. Germline V gives CDR1 SEHNR, CDR2 FQNEAQ (reference sequence). CDR3 in amino acids: CASSLRQGLPTYNEQFF. The CDR3 DNA reads TGTGCCAGCAGCTTAAGGCAGGGACTTCCGACCTACAATGAGCAGTTCTTC.